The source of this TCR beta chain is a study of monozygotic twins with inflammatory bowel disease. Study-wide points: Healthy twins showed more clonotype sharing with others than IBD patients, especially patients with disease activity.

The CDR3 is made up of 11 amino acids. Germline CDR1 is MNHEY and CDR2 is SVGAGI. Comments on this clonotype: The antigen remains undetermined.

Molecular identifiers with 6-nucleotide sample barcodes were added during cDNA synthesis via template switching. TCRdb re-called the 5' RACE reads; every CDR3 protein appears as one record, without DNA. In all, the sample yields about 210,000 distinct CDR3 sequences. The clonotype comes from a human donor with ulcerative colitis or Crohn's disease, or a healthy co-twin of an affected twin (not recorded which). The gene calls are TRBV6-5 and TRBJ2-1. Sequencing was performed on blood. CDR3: CASSYGQEQFF.